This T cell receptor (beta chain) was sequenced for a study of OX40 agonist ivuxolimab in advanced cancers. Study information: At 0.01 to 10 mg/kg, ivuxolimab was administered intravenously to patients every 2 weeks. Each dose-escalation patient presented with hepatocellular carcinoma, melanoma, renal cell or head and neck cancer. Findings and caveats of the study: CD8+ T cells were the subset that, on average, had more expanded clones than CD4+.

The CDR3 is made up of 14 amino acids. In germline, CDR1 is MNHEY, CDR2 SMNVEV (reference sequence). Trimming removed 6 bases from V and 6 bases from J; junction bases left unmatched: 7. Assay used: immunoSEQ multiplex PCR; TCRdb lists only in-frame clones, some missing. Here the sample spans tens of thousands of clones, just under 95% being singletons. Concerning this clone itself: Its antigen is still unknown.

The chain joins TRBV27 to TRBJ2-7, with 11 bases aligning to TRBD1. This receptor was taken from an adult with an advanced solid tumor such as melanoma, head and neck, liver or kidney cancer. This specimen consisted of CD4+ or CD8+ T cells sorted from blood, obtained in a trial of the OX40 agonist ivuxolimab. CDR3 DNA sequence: TGTGCCAGCAGCCTAGGACAGGGGGCGCCCGAGCAGTACTTC. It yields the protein CASSLGQGAPEQYF.